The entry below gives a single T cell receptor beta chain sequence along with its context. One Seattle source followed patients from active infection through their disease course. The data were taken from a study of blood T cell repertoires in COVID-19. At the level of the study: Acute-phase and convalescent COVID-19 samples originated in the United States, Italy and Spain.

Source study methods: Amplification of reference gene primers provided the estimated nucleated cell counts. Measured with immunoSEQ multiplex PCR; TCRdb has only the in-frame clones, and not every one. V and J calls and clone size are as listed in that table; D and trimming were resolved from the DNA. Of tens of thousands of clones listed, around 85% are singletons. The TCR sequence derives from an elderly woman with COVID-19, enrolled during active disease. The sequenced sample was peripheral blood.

The CDR3 nucleotides are TGTGCCAGCAGTCGGGACAGGGGTCGCTATGGCTACACCTTC. It encodes CASSRDRGRYGYTF. The rearrangement joins TRBV27 to TRBJ1-2; 10 bases align to TRBD1. Trimming cost V 5 bases and J 4 bases; bases outside gene matches: 4. In germline, CDR1 is MNHEY, CDR2 SMNVEV (reference sequence). The CDR3 is 14 amino acids.